This entry is about one T cell receptor (beta chain). The antigen remains undetermined. The PBMCs were taken from roughly 9.3 ml of fresh peripheral blood. The data are from a study of T cells in Graves' hyperthyroidism and ophthalmopathy. Notes on the study in general: A median around 6 months before onset, the model predicted ophthalmopathy.

The CDR3 is 14 residues long. The V end was cut by 3 bases, the J end by 2 bases, with 10 bases between. Germline assignment: CDR1 MDHEN and CDR2 SYDVKM. From RNA transcripts, TCR beta CDR3 regions were amplified. Primed by the HTBI set, a first-round RT-PCR was run on the TCR CDR3. TCRdb redid the calling of the multiplex PCR reads with MiXCR, one entry per CDR3 protein. In the table there are about 300,000 distinct CDR3 sequences, around 20% of which are singletons. The receptor was isolated from a man aged 45-60 years with Graves' ophthalmopathy. Sequencing input: blood. The J gene is TRBJ2-5, the V gene TRBV28, with D possibly TRBD1 on 6 matching bases. CDR3 sequence (DNA): TGTGCCAGCAGTTTCGGGACACTACAAGAGACCCAGTACTTC. Its protein is CASSFGTLQETQYF.